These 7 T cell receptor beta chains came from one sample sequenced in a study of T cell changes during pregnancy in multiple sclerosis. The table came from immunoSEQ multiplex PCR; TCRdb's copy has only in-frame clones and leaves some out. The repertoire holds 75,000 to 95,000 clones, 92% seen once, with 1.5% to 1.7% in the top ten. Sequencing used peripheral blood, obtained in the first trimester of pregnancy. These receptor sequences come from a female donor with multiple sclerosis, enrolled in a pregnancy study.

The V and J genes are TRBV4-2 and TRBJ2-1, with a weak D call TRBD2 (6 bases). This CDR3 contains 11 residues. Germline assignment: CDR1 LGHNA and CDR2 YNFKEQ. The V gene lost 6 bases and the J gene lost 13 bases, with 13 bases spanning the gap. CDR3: CASSQMTRQFF. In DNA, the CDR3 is TGTGCCAGCAGTCAGATGACTAGACAGTTCTTC.

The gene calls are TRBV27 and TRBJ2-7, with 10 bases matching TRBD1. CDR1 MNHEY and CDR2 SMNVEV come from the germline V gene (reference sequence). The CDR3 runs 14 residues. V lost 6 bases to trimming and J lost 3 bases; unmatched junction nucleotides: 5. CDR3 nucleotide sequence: TGTGCCAGCAGCCGGGACAGGGGTGACTACGAGCAGTACTTC. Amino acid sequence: CASSRDRGDYEQYF.

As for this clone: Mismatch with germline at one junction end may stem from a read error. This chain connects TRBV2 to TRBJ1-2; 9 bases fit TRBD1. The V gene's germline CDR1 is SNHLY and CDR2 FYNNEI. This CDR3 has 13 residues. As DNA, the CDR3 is TGTGCCAGCAGTGAAGGGCACCCGGGACAGGGCCTCTTC. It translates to CASSEGHPGQGLF.

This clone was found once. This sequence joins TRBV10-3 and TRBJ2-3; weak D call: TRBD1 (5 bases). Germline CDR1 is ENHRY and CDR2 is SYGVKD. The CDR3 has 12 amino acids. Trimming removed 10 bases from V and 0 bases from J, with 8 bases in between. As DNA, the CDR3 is TGTGCCAGCAGGGCTAGCACAGATACGCAGTATTTT. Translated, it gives CASRASTDTQYF.

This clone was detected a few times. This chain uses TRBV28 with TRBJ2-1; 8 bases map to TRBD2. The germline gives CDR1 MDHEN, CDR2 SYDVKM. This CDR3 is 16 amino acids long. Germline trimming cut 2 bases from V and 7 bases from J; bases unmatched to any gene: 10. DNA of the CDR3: TGTGCCAGCAGTTTAATCGGGCAGCGGGAGAAAAATGAGCAGTTCTTC. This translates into CASSLIGQREKNEQFF.

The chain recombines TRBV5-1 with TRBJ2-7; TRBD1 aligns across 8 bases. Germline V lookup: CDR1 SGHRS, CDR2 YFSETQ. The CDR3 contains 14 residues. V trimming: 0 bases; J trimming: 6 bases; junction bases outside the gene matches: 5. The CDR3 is CASSLAQGATEQYF. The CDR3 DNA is TGCGCCAGCAGCTTGGCTCAGGGGGCGACCGAGCAGTACTTC.

CDR3 DNA: TGTGCCAGCGGTCTACCAATCGGGACAAACTATGGCTACACCTTC. Residues: CASGLPIGTNYGYTF. The chain carries TRBV5-4 and TRBJ1-2; D perhaps matches TRBD1 (6 bases). V lost 7 bases and J lost 2, with 18 bases in between. Germline CDR1 and CDR2: SGHNT and YYREEE (reference sequence). CDR3 length equals 15 residues.